The present T cell receptor (beta chain) was sequenced within a study of cytomegalovirus exposure and HLA in healthy donors. General study findings and limits: Analyses of presence/absence relied on an assumption of roughly uniform sequencing depth across donors. Under in vitro conditions, three CMV-associated chains were confirmed as specific for CMV antigens.

To note about this clone: The target antigen is unknown.

V was clipped by 3 bases and J by 8 bases; unmatched bases: 9. The CDR3 is 16 residues long. The germline V gene encodes CDR1 MNHEY and CDR2 SMNVEV (reference sequence). The PCR contained 60 Vbeta and 13 Jbeta primers. Data came from immunoSEQ multiplex PCR; TCRdb stores just in-frame clones and leaves some out. Found here are about 100,000 clones, 85% of them singletons; the top ten hold less than 5%. The chain uses TRBV27 and TRBJ2-1; 11 positions match TRBD2. The receptor's source is a man aged 25 to 40 in good health and CMV-seronegative. Material: PBMCs. The CDR3 DNA sequence: TGTGCCAGCAGTTTCTTAGCGGGAGGGAGCTCCCATGAGCAGTTCTTC. Protein product: CASSFLAGGSSHEQFF.